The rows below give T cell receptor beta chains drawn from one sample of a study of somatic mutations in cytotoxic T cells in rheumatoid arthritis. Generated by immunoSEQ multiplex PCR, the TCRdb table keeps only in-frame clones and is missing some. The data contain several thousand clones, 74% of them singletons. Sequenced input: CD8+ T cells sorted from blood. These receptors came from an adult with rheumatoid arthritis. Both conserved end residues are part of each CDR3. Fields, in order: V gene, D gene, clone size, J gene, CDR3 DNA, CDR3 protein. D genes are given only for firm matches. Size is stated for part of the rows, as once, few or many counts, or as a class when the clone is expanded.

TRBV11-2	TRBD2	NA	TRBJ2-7	TGTGCCAGCAGCTTAGGGCGGGGGAGCTACGAGCAGTACTTC	CASSLGRGSYEQYF
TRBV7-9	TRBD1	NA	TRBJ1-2	TGTGCCAGCAGCTTAGAGGGGGCACAAGCTAACTATGGCTACACCTTC	CASSLEGAQANYGYTF
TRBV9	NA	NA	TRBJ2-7	TGTGCCAGCAGCGTGGCCGACGGGGAGCAGTACTTC	CASSVADGEQYF
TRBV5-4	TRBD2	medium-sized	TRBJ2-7	TGTGCCAGCTCCCCAGCGGGAGGGCCTCTATACGAGCAGTACTTC	CASSPAGGPLYEQYF
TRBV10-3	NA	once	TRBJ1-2	TGTGCCATCAGTGAGTCTCCGGGGGCGTTGGAGGGCTACACCTTC	CAISESPGALEGYTF
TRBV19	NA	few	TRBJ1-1	TGTGCCAGTACCTTGGGACAGAACACTGAAGCTTTCTTT	CASTLGQNTEAFF
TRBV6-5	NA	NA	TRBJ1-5	TGTGCCAGCATCTCCGAGGCATATAGCAATCAGCCCCAGCATTTT	CASISEAYSNQPQHF
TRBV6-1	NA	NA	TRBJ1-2	TGTGCCACCACCGTACCGTATGGCTACACCTTC	CATTVPYGYTF
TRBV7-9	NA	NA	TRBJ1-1	TGTGCCAGCAGCCCGGTAGGTAGAGGGCAAGCTTTCTTT	CASSPVGRGQAFF
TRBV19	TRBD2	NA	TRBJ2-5	TGTGCCAGTAGTACGGGACTAGCGGGAGGGTTAGAGACCCAGTACTTC	CASSTGLAGGLETQYF
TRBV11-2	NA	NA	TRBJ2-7	TGTGCCAGCAGCCAATCTCCATTTCCTACCTACGAGCAGTACTTC	CASSQSPFPTYEQYF
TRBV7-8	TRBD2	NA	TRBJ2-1	TGTGCCAGCAGCTCTGAACCTGGACTAGCCATCAATGAGCAGTTCTTC	CASSSEPGLAINEQFF
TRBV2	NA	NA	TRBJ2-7	TGTGCCAGCAGTGAACTGGCAGGGACCGAGCAGTACTTC	CASSELAGTEQYF
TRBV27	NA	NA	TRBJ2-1	TGTGCCAGCAGTTTCGGGCACAATGAGCAGTTCTTC	CASSFGHNEQFF
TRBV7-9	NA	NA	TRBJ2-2	TGTGCCAGCACCAGAGACGGAGACACCGGGGAGCTGTTTTTT	CASTRDGDTGELFF
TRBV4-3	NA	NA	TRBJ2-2	TGCGCCAGCAGCCAAGATCCCAGAGGAGGGACTAACACCGGGGAGCTGTTTTTT	CASSQDPRGGTNTGELFF
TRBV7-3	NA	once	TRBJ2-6	TGTGCCAGCAGCTTAAACCCGGGACAACTTCAACGCTCTGGGGCCAACGTCCTGACTTTC	CASSLNPGQLQRSGANVLTF
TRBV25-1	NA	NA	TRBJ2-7	TGTGCCAGCAGTTTCTTAGGCCACGAGCAGTACTTC	CASSFLGHEQYF
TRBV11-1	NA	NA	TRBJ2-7	TGTGCCAGCAGCTTAGGCTTATCCTCCTACGAGCAGTACTTC	CASSLGLSSYEQYF
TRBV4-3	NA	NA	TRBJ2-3	TGCGCCAGCAGCCAAGACGGGGGCGCAGATACGCAGTATTTT	CASSQDGGADTQYF
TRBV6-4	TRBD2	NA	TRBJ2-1	TGTGCCAGCAGTCCGGGACTAGCGGGGGACAATGAGCAGTTCTTC	CASSPGLAGDNEQFF
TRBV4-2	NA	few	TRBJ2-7	TGTGCCAGCAGCCAAGACCAGTATGAGCAGTACTTC	CASSQDQYEQYF
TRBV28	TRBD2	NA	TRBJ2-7	TGTGCCTCTACCCGGGGACTAGCGCCCCCCTACGAGCAGTACTTC	CASTRGLAPPYEQYF
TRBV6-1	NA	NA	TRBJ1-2	TGTGCCAGCCAAAGGGGGGAAAGTAACTATGGCTACACCTTC	CASQRGESNYGYTF
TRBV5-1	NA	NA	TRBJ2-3	TGCGCCAGCAGCTTGAACGGCAGGGCTAGCACAGATACGCAGTATTTT	CASSLNGRASTDTQYF
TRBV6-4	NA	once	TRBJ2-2	TGTGCCAGCAGTGACTCGATGCAGGGTCCCGGGGAGCTGTTTTTT	CASSDSMQGPGELFF
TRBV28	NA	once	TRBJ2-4	TGTGCCAGCAGTCCACCGGGCCCGGGCAACATTCAGTACTTC	CASSPPGPGNIQYF
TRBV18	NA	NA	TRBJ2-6	TGTGCCAGCCCCCGGGACGGCTCTGGGGCCAACGTCCTGACTTTC	CASPRDGSGANVLTF
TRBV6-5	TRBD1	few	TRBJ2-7	TGTGCCAGCAGTTACACTTTGACAGGGCCGAGCGAGCAGTACTTC	CASSYTLTGPSEQYF
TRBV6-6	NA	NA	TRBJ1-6	TGTGCCAGCAGTTACTCGACGGAGTCACCCCTCCACTTT	CASSYSTESPLHF
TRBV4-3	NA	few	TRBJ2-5	TGCGCCAGCAGCCCCGGGGATGACCCGAGGGAGACCCAGTACTTC	CASSPGDDPRETQYF
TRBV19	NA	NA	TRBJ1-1	TGTGCCAGTAGTATAGCTTTTCCCGGGACCCGGGGGTACACTGAAGCTTTCTTT	CASSIAFPGTRGYTEAFF
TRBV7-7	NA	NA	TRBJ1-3	TGTGCCAGCAGCTTAGACGGTAGCTCTGGAAACACCATATATTTT	CASSLDGSSGNTIYF
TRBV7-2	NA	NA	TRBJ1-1	TGTGCCAGCAGCTTAGCCACGGGTCGTGAAGCTTTCTTT	CASSLATGREAFF
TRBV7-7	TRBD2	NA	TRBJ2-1	TGTGCCAGCAGCGCCAGACCGGGACTAGCGCGCAATGAGCAGTTCTTC	CASSARPGLARNEQFF
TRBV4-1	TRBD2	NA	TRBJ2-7	TGCGCCAGCAGCCAAGGTCTTGGCGGGGGGGCCTACGAGCAGTACTTC	CASSQGLGGGAYEQYF
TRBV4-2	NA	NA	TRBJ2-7	TGTGCCAGCAGCCCCTATTCCGGGAGTACCTACGAGCAGTACTTC	CASSPYSGSTYEQYF
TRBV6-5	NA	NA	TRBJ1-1	TGTGCCAGCAGTTACTTTGGATTAACTGAAGCTTTCTTT	CASSYFGLTEAFF
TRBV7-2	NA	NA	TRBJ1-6	TGTGCCAGCAGCTGGGGTGGCTCGGATTCACCCCTCCACTTT	CASSWGGSDSPLHF
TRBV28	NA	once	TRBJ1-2	TGTGCCAGCAGGACAGACTATGGCTACACCTTC	CASRTDYGYTF